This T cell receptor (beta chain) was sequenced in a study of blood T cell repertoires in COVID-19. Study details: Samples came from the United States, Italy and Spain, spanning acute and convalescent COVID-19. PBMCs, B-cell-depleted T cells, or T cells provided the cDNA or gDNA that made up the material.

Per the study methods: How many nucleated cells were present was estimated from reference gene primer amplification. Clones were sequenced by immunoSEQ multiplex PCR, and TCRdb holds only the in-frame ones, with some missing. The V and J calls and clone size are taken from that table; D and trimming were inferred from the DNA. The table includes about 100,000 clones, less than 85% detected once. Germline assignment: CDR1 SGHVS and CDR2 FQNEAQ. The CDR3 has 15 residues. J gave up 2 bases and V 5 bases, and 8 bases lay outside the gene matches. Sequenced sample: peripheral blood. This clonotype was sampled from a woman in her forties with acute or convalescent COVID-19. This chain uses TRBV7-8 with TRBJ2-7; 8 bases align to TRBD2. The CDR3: CASSRAGGGTYEQYF. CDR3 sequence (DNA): TGTGCCAGCAGCCGAGCGGGCGGGGGGACCTACGAGCAGTACTTC.